What follows are 9 T cell receptor beta chains derived from one specimen sequenced in a study of Graves' ophthalmopathy and Graves' hyperthyroidism listed by TCRdb under 2018. The reads were generated on an Illumina HiSeq 2000. For repertoire sequencing, TCR beta CDR3 regions were amplified from RNA transcripts. The first round of RT-PCR was done with HTBI primers and the Qiagen OneStep RT-PCR kit, and was followed by a second round of multiplex PCR, then size selection and purification. The public sequencing data were trimmed at Q25 with fastp and processed into clonotypes with MiXCR by TCRdb, which kept only in-frame beta chains. Rows are unified per CDR3 protein, each entry keeping the most common DNA and genes. This sample lists about 700,000 distinct CDR3 sequences; more than 40% were detected once. The biggest ten clones account for 2.5% to 3.5% of the sample. The sequenced sample consisted of peripheral blood. The receptors originated from an adult man with Graves' ophthalmopathy.

This clonotype turned up a few times. The chain links TRBV19 to TRBJ2-2; TRBD2 matches at 12 bases. After removal of 5 bases from V and 6 bases from J, the junction contained 4 bases not matched to a gene. This CDR3 is 15 amino acids long. Looked up from germline, CDR1 is LNHDA and CDR2 is SQIVND (reference sequence). For the CDR3, the DNA is TGTGCCAGTAGTCTAGCGGGGGGGCCGGCCGGGGAGCTGTTTTTT. Residues: CASSLAGGPAGELFF.

The chain couples TRBV5-1 to TRBJ2-5, with 8 bases aligning to TRBD2. V was pared by 1 base and J by 5 bases, with 10 bases of the junction left unmatched. The CDR3 sequence is 16 residues long. Germline CDR1 SGHRS, CDR2 YFSETQ. CDR3: CASSLNSGLGVETQYF. CDR3 in DNA: TGCGCCAGCAGCTTGAACTCGGGACTAGGGGTGGAGACCCAGTACTTC.

At least ten counts were recorded for this clonotype. In DNA form, the CDR3 reads TGTGCCAGTAGTAAACTACAGGTAACTGAAGCTTTCTTT. This gives the protein CASSKLQVTEAFF. The chain combines TRBV19 with TRBJ1-1; a weak D match, TRBD1 (5 bases). The V end was cut by 4 bases, the J end by 5 bases, with 11 bases between. Germline V gene lookup returns CDR1 LNHDA and CDR2 SQIVND (reference sequence). The length of the CDR3 is 13 residues.

This chain uses TRBV2 with TRBJ2-5; 10 nucleotides agree with TRBD1. After removal of 6 bases from V and 5 bases from J, the junction contained 9 bases not matched to a gene. Germline-derived CDR1 and CDR2 are SNHLY and FYNNEI. The CDR3 runs to 15 residues. The CDR3 nucleotides are TGTGCCAGCAGCCCGCGGACAGGGGGTCCGGAGACCCAGTACTTC. It yields the protein CASSPRTGGPETQYF.

The J gene is TRBJ1-6, the V gene TRBV10-3; weak D call: TRBD1 (5 bases). Germline CDR1 is ENHRY and CDR2 is SYGVKD. V shed 2 bases and J shed 13 bases, with 15 bases lying between them. The CDR3 loop spans 14 amino acids. CDR3 residues: CAISEGQDNQPLHF. In DNA form, the CDR3 reads TGTGCCATCAGTGAGGGGCAGGACAATCAGCCCCTCCACTTT.

The chain joins TRBV25-1 to TRBJ1-4, with D perhaps TRBD1 (5 bases). The V gene's germline CDR1 is MGHDK and CDR2 SYGVNS. The CDR3 spans 12 residues. The ends were cut back, 8 bases at V and 12 bases at J, with 16 bases in the middle. The CDR3 DNA reads TGTGCCAGCTCGCTGGGACCGGCGGAACTGTTTTTT. Amino acid sequence: CASSLGPAELFF.

The chain uses TRBV9 and TRBJ1-1; the match to TRBD1 covers 9 bases. In germline, CDR1 is SGDLS, CDR2 YYNGEE. This CDR3 has 15 residues. With 0 bases clipped from V and 4 bases from J, the junction kept 4 bases outside the gene matches. CDR3 bases: TGTGCCAGCAGCGTAGGCGGGACAGGGCGCACTGAAGCTTTCTTT. Its translation is CASSVGGTGRTEAFF.

This clonotype was observed at least ten times. The genes are TRBV15 and TRBJ1-5; 7 bases fit TRBD1. Germline assignment: CDR1 LNHNV and CDR2 YYDKDF (reference sequence). The CDR3 has 17 amino acids. The ends lost 5 bases at V and 3 bases at J; junction bases unmatched: 13. The CDR3 nucleotides are TGTGCCACCAGCCGAGGTGGCCCCGGGACAGCCAATCAGCCCCAGCATTTT. Translating gives CATSRGGPGTANQPQHF.

This clonotype was observed a handful of times. This sequence joins TRBV10-3 and TRBJ2-7; 8 bases are shared with TRBD2. The CDR3 is 16 residues long. Germline assignment: CDR1 ENHRY and CDR2 SYGVKD. V was pared by 10 bases and J by 11 bases, with 25 bases of the junction left unmatched. CDR3 sequence (DNA): TGTGCCAGCAGGGACCGCACGGGGAGCGGGGGAGGTTTGGAGTACTTC. As protein: CASRDRTGSGGGLEYF.